The 32 T cell receptor beta chains presented below share a single source sample, sequenced in a study of CD8+CD57+ T cells in acquired aplastic anemia. Sequencing involved patients with CD8+CD57+ cell expansion previously shown by flow cytometry. The template used for profiling TCR beta VDJ and CDR3 was genomic DNA. One entry per CDR3 protein results from TCRdb running MiXCR on the reads. The data contain approximately 250,000 distinct CDR3 sequences, roughly 82% of them seen just once; the ten biggest clones take up about two fifths. Sequenced input: sorted CD4+, CD8+, or CD8+CD57+ T cells (not recorded which) from PBMCs. These receptors were obtained from a human donor with aplastic anemia.

The rearrangement joins TRBV7-2 to TRBJ2-5; the D gene is possibly TRBD2 (5 bases). This CDR3 region has 14 residues. Germline loops: CDR1 SGHTA, CDR2 FQGNSA. V lost 10 bases to trimming and J lost 7 bases, with 22 bases between them. CDR3 sequence: CATRRGSEPVTQYF. Written as DNA, the CDR3 is TGTGCCACCAGAAGAGGGAGCGAGCCCGTGACCCAGTACTTC.

The chain recombines TRBV7-9 with TRBJ1-6, with 10 positions matching TRBD1. Trimming at V came to 11 bases and at J to 16 bases, leaving 23 bases not matched to a gene. Germline CDR1 is SEHNR and CDR2 is FQNEAQ (reference sequence). The length of the CDR3 is 16 residues. CDR3 in DNA: TGTGCCGGACAGGGGGGTAGGGAGACCCAGAACTTCGGGCTCCACTTT. Its translation: CAGQGGRETQNFGLHF.

As for this clonotype: One end of the junction fails to match germline, which may point to a read error. The rearrangement uses TRBV9 and TRBJ1-5; the D is unclear. The CDR3 consists of 15 residues. Germline lookup yields CDR1 SGDLS and CDR2 YYNGEE. CDR3 sequence reads: CASSGEVVSNEPQHF. Here the CDR3 DNA reads TGTGCCAGCAGCGGAGAAGTAGTATCCAATGAGCCCCAGCATTTT. Complete variable domain (other parts from reference TRBV9 and TRBJ1-5): DSGVTQTPKHLITATGQRVTLRCSPRSGDLSVYWYQQSLDQGLQFLIQYYNGEERAKGNILERFSAQQFPDLHSELNLSSLELGDSALYFCASSGEVVSNEPQHFGDGTRLSIL.

Of note for this clonotype: Since no conserved phenylalanine or tryptophan closes the CDR3, a read error is the likely cause. Because the CDR3's place on the DNA is in doubt, the DNA is left out and the CDR3 is given as listed by TCRdb. This sequence joins TRBV2 and TRBJ2-3; TRBD1 is taken as the D call from the table, unchecked against the DNA. The CDR3 is 14 amino acids in total, end residues counted. Germline lookup yields CDR1 SNHLY and CDR2 FYNNEI. The CDR3 is CASSDAGSPEQLFV.

This sequence joins TRBV20-1 and TRBJ1-5; D unclear. This CDR3 spans 17 amino acids. The V gene lost 0 bases and the J gene lost 2 bases, with 17 bases spanning the gap. Germline CDR1 DFQATT, CDR2 SNEGSKA (reference sequence). Here the CDR3 DNA reads TGCAGTGCTAGAGACCGGGGTACCTACGCAGGCAATCAGCCCCAGCATTTT. This sequence encodes CSARDRGTYAGNQPQHF.

The rearrangement links TRBV7-9 to TRBJ2-1, with 13 bases lining up with TRBD2. Germline V gene data show CDR1 as SEHNR and CDR2 as FQNEAQ (reference sequence). There are 15 residues in the CDR3. V lost 4 bases to trimming and J lost 14 bases; unmatched junction nucleotides: 11. CDR3 nucleotide sequence: TGTGCCAGCAGCTACGGACTAGCGGGAGATAATGATAAGTTCTTC. It translates to CASSYGLAGDNDKFF.

This chain joins TRBV7-9 and TRBJ1-2; possible D gene TRBD1, 6 bases. Trimming stripped 2 bases from V and 0 bases from J, with 16 bases between. From germline, CDR1 is SEHNR and CDR2 FQNEAQ (reference sequence). The CDR3 has 17 residues. For the CDR3, the DNA is TGTGCCAGCAGCTTATCCCCTCGGGGGCCGGCTAACTATGGCTACACCTTC. This translates into CASSLSPRGPANYGYTF.

Remarks on this clonotype: At one boundary the junction diverges from the germline segment, which might be a read error. The chain combines TRBV7-9 with TRBJ2-3, with 11 bases that match TRBD2. CDR1 is SEHNR, CDR2 FQNEAQ, per germline (reference sequence). This CDR3 spans 14 amino acids. CDR3 sequence reads: CASSLALAGGETQF. The CDR3 DNA follows: TGTGCCAGCAGCTTAGCTCTAGCGGGAGGAGAGACCCAGTTT.

A note on this clonotype: Mismatch with germline at one junction end may stem from a read error. The gene calls are TRBV7-6 and TRBJ1-6, with 11 bases fitting TRBD1. The CDR3 covers 14 residues. Germline CDR1 SGHVS, CDR2 FNYEAQ. CDR3 amino acids: CAGQGARGTQYLRF. DNA of the CDR3: TGTGCCGGACAGGGGGCTAGGGGGACCCAATACCTCCGCTTT. Full variable domain (missing parts from reference TRBV7-6 and TRBJ1-6): GAGVSQSPRYKVTKRGQDVALRCDPISGHVSLYWYRQALGQGPEFLTYFNYEAQQDKSGLPNDRFSAERPEGSISTLTIQRTEQRDSAMYRCAGQGARGTQYLRFGNGTRLTVT.

The rearrangement joins TRBV7-6 to TRBJ1-5, with D hard to call. This CDR3 has 15 residues. CDR1 is SGHVS, CDR2 FNYEAQ, per germline. The V gene lost 0 bases and the J gene lost 16 bases, with 22 bases spanning the gap. The CDR3 nucleotides are TGTGCCAGCAGCTTAGCCCCCACAGATACGCAGCATTTTCATTTT. It translates to CASSLAPTDTQHFHF.

The rearrangement uses TRBV20-1 and TRBJ2-7; 9 positions match TRBD2. The V segment lost 1 base and the J segment 3 bases; nucleotides outside the gene matches: 1. Per the germline V gene, CDR1 is DFQATT and CDR2 is SNEGSKA (reference sequence). The CDR3 is 13 residues long. CDR3 DNA: TGCAGTGCTAGAGGTAGCGGGAGCTACGAGCAGTACTTC. Protein: CSARGSGSYEQYF.

CDR3 residues: CASSLRRDGPVDGYTF. For the CDR3, the DNA is TGTGCCAGCAGCTTGAGGAGGGACGGGCCAGTTGATGGCTACACCTTC. The rearrangement links TRBV7-3 to TRBJ1-2; D perhaps matches TRBD1 (5 bases). From germline, CDR1 is SGHTA and CDR2 FQGTGA. V shed 3 bases and J shed 6 bases, with 20 bases lying between them. The CDR3 loop spans 16 amino acids.

In DNA, the CDR3 is TGTGCCAGCAGGGGACAGGGGTCAGGGAACCAGTTCTTC. It codes for CASRGQGSGNQFF. The V call is TRBV2, the J call TRBJ2-1, with 10 positions matching TRBD1. The CDR3 consists of 13 residues. The V segment lost 6 bases and the J segment 13 bases; nucleotides outside the gene matches: 9. In germline, CDR1 is SNHLY, CDR2 FYNNEI.

Comment on this clonotype: This likely comes from a read error, as the CDR3 has no conserved phenylalanine or tryptophan at its end. The chain uses TRBV5-1 and TRBJ2-5; D is unclear. The CDR3 has 12 residues. Germline CDR1 reads SGHRS; CDR2 reads YFSETQ. The V end was cut by 4 bases, the J end by 11 bases, with 15 bases between. CDR3: CASSGTIGQQYV. In DNA, the CDR3 is TGCGCCAGCAGCGGTACGATAGGGCAGCAGTACGTC.

This clonotype was observed once. The chain recombines TRBV7-8 with TRBJ2-1; 7 nucleotides line up with TRBD1. The CDR3 runs 16 residues. In germline, CDR1 is SGHVS, CDR2 FQNEAQ. V shed 4 bases and J 13 bases; nucleotides not matched to a gene: 19. In DNA form, the CDR3 reads TGTGCCAGCAGCTATCATCAAGACGGGACAGCCCTTTCCCAGTTCTTC. Encoded protein: CASSYHQDGTALSQFF. Drawing the rest from reference TRBV7-8 and TRBJ2-1, the complete variable domain is GAGVSQSPRYKVAKRGQDVALRCDPISGHVSLFWYQQALGQGPEFLTYFQNEAQLDKSGLPSDRFFAERPEGSVSTLKIQRTQQEDSAVYLCASSYHQDGTALSQFFGPGTRLTVL.

This clonotype was observed a handful of times. The chain joins TRBV7-9 to TRBJ2-6; D is perhaps TRBD1 (6 bases). The V and J ends lost 5 bases and 4 bases respectively, with 15 bases between them. The length of the CDR3 is 16 residues. Germline V gives CDR1 SEHNR, CDR2 FQNEAQ (reference sequence). In DNA form, the CDR3 reads TGTGCCAGCAGCCCACAGGGTAGCTACGGGGCCAACGTCCTGACTTTC. Its translation is CASSPQGSYGANVLTF.

This clonotype showed up just a few times. The J gene is TRBJ2-5, the V gene TRBV5-6, with TRBD2 matching 7 bases. The ends lost 0 bases at V and 1 base at J; junction bases unmatched: 0. CDR3 length: 14 amino acids. Germline-derived CDR1 and CDR2 are SGHDT and YYEEEE. The DNA of the CDR3 is TGTGCCAGCAGCTTGGGGGAGGGCCAAGAGACCCAGTACTTC. It encodes CASSLGEGQETQYF.

The chain employs TRBV6-5 and TRBJ1-2, with unresolved D. Trimming took off 6 bases at V and 5 bases at J, with 7 bases between the two ends. CDR3 size: 11 residues. Germline V CDR1 and CDR2: MNHEY, SVGAGI. CDR3 in DNA: TGTGCCAGCAGCGATCAGTATGGCTACACCTTC. Its translation is CASSDQYGYTF.

The table lists this clonotype with a few counts. The rearrangement joins TRBV24-1 to TRBJ1-2, with D uncertain. CDR3 length: 14 residues. Per the germline V gene, CDR1 is KGHDR and CDR2 is SFDVKD. V shed 1 base and J shed 4 bases, with 9 bases lying between them. This CDR3 is CATSDLNRSYGYTF. CDR3 coding DNA: TGTGCCACCAGTGATTTAAACAGATCCTATGGCTACACCTTC.

The rearrangement links TRBV7-6 to TRBJ1-1; perhaps TRBD1 as D (6 bases). The CDR3 extends over 15 amino acids. V lost 0 bases to trimming and J lost 13 bases, with 21 bases between them. Germline loops: CDR1 SGHVS, CDR2 FNYEAQ. In DNA, the CDR3 is TGTGCCAGCAGCTTAGCCCACGGGACAAAAACTACCCATTTCTTT. As protein: CASSLAHGTKTTHFF.

On this clonotype itself: A read error may produce the germline difference seen at one junction end. The CDR3 is CASSGSYKNQPQHF. Written as DNA, the CDR3 is TGTGCCAGCAGTGGGTCGTATAAGAATCAGCCCCAGCACTTT. The chain is built from TRBV15 and TRBJ1-5; D uncertain. The CDR3 runs 14 residues. In germline, CDR1 is LNHNV, CDR2 YYDKDF (reference sequence).

V gene TRBV7-2 combines with J gene TRBJ2-7; 10 positions match TRBD2. Germline V CDR1 and CDR2: SGHTA, FQGNSA. The CDR3 sequence is 18 residues long. V shed 1 base, J shed 4 bases, and the junction held 13 bases outside the gene matches. The CDR3 sequence is CASSLGTSGLRDPYEQYV. For the CDR3, the DNA is TGTGCCAGCAGCTTAGGGACTAGCGGTTTGAGAGACCCATACGAGCAGTACGTC.

To note about this clonotype: One junction end disagrees with the germline gene, perhaps due to a read error. The chain combines TRBV7-9 with TRBJ2-3; D perhaps matches TRBD2 (6 bases). Germline values: CDR1 SEHNR, CDR2 FQNEAQ (reference sequence). The CDR3 runs to 14 residues. The CDR3 nucleotides read TGTGCCAGCAGCGTAGCGGAAACTGCCGATACGCAGTATTTT. Translation gives CASSVAETADTQYF.

This clonotype was found once. The CDR3 does not end in the conserved phenylalanine or tryptophan, so this is likely a read error. No DNA is shown, since the ends of the CDR3 on it are uncertain; the CDR3 is the one TCRdb lists. The CDR3 sequence: CASSPTGTWGETQ. The chain combines TRBV7-3 with TRBJ2-1; the DNA was not compared with TRBD2, the D call given in the table. The germline V gene encodes CDR1 SGHTA and CDR2 FQGTGA. The length of the CDR3 is 13 amino acids, counting both ends.

Regarding this clonotype: The junction shows a germline mismatch at one end, possibly a read error. The rearrangement joins TRBV7-9 to TRBJ1-6; D perhaps matches TRBD1 (5 bases). Germline lookup yields CDR1 SEHNR and CDR2 FQNEAQ (reference sequence). There are 14 residues in the CDR3. In nucleotides, the CDR3 is TGTGCCAGCAGCTTTGACAGAGGCGGGGGGACCGATGACTTT. Translated, it gives CASSFDRGGGTDDF. Full variable domain (outside the CDR3, taken from reference TRBV7-9 and TRBJ1-6): DTGVSQNPRHKITKRGQNVTFRCDPISEHNRLYWYRQTLGQGPEFLTYFQNEAQLEKSRLLSDRFSAERPKGSFSTLEIQRTEQGDSAMYLCASSFDRGGGTDDFGNGTRLTVT.

The CDR3, as DNA: TGTGCCAGCGGAGGGGGTGGGAACATTCAGTACTTCTACACCTTC. It encodes CASGGGGNIQYFYTF. The chain recombines TRBV9 with TRBJ1-2; TRBD1 is a possible D gene (6 bases). Germline assignment: CDR1 SGDLS and CDR2 YYNGEE. V lost 7 bases and J lost 10, with 26 bases in between. This CDR3 is built from 15 residues.

The chain links TRBV5-6 to TRBJ2-5; D may be TRBD2 (6 bases). Germline CDR1 is SGHDT and CDR2 is YYEEEE. V was pared by 7 bases and J by 14 bases, with 21 bases between. The CDR3 has 12 amino acids. The CDR3 here is CASRGDRDGHYF. In DNA form, the CDR3 reads TGTGCCAGCCGCGGGGATAGGGACGGCCACTACTTC.

V usage is TRBV7-9 and J usage is TRBJ2-3; D is possibly TRBD1 or TRBD2 (5 bases each). The CDR3 is made up of 15 amino acids. Germline loops: CDR1 SEHNR, CDR2 FQNEAQ (reference sequence). V was cut by 5 bases and J by 13 bases, with 25 bases left in between. CDR3 nucleotide sequence: TGTGCCAGCAGCCTTCGAAAAAGGGGACGGAACGAGGAGTATTTT. Residues: CASSLRKRGRNEEYF.

The rearrangement links TRBV5-4 to TRBJ2-3, with 8 bases aligning to TRBD2. Germline V gene sequence: CDR1 SGHNT, CDR2 YYREEE (reference sequence). Trimming cost V 2 bases and J 4 bases; bases outside gene matches: 6. The CDR3 loop spans 15 amino acids. DNA of the CDR3: TGTGCCAGCAGCTTAGTACCCGGGGGGGCAGATACGCAGTATTTT. Translation: CASSLVPGGADTQYF.

In this sample, this clonotype turned up many times. The V gene is TRBV7-2, the J gene TRBJ1-2; the match to TRBD1 covers 8 bases. The length of the CDR3 is 16 residues. Germline loops: CDR1 SGHTA, CDR2 FQGNSA. J was trimmed by 10 bases and V by 3 bases; bases with no gene match: 16. CDR3 coding DNA: TGTGCCAGCAGCTTGGCAGGGGGCGCCGACTATGGCTACTACACCTTC. This encodes CASSLAGGADYGYYTF.

The chain has TRBV15 and TRBJ2-5, with D unclear. The CDR3 covers 17 residues. CDR1 is LNHNV and CDR2 is YYDKDF in the germline V gene (reference sequence). V was pared by 3 bases and J by 9 bases, with 26 bases between. CDR3 sequence: CATSRGSSQGFLSAQYF. The CDR3 coding sequence is TGTGCCACCAGCAGGGGCTCCAGCCAAGGGTTTCTCTCGGCCCAGTACTTC.

For this clonotype: The conserved final phenylalanine or tryptophan is absent from the CDR3, which likely points to a read error. The limits of the CDR3 on the DNA are not certain, so only TCRdb's listed CDR3 is given. The V call is TRBV2, the J call TRBJ1-1. Inclusive of both ends, the CDR3 amounts to 15 amino acids. CDR1 is SNHLY and CDR2 is FYNNEI in the germline V gene. Here the CDR3 reads CASSKVRVGWTEDFV.